The source of this TCR beta chain is a study of blood T cell repertoires in COVID-19. Libraries were prepared by immunoSEQ multiplex PCR; TCRdb keeps only in-frame clonotypes and omits some of them. Here the sample spans roughly 12,000 clones, roughly 80% being singletons. This clone was detected only a few times. Germline V gene lookup returns CDR1 LGHDT and CDR2 YNNKEL (reference sequence). The CDR3 covers 16 residues. V lost 5 bases to trimming and J lost 3 bases, with 19 bases between them. The sample taken for sequencing was peripheral blood. The source is a man older than 75 with acute or convalescent COVID-19. This chain links TRBV3-1 (or the pseudogene TRBV3-2) with TRBJ2-5; a weak D match, TRBD2 (6 bases). For the CDR3, the DNA is TGTGCCAGCAGCTCCATGATGGCGGGGACCAAAGAGACCCAGTACTTC. Its protein is CASSSMMAGTKETQYF.